This T cell receptor beta chain was captured in a study of blood T cell repertoires in COVID-19. Looking at the study overall: COVID-19 samples from acute and convalescent phases originated in the United States, Italy and Spain.

Germline V gene sequence: CDR1 SNHLY, CDR2 FYNNEI. The CDR3 consists of 15 residues. V was clipped by 5 bases and J by 6 bases; unmatched bases: 9. Assignments of participants to cohorts depended upon their own reported clinical history. Two negative PCRs, clearance, or symptom resolution characterized the recovered Cohort 3 donors. Profiling relied on immunoSEQ multiplex PCR, and the TCRdb table lists in-frame clones only, not all of them. The sample records about 380,000 clones, 85% to 90% being singletons. The receptor comes from a young woman who had recovered from COVID-19. The sample was PBMCs or T cells enriched from blood (not recorded which). The rearrangement uses TRBV2 and TRBJ1-2; 10 positions agree with TRBD1. CDR3 residues: CASSRGQGRIDGYTF. CDR3 coding DNA: TGTGCCAGCAGTAGGGGACAGGGGAGAATAGATGGCTACACCTTC.